This T cell receptor beta chain was obtained from a study of cytomegalovirus exposure and HLA in healthy donors. Whole-study findings and limits: The later analysis indicated that the majority of CMV-associated TCR beta chains appeared HLA-restricted. What TCR beta sequences reportedly achieved was accurate prediction of HLA-A and HLA-B alleles in most subjects.

V was clipped by 5 bases and J by 3 bases; unmatched bases: 3. CDR1 and CDR2 (germline): SQVTM, ANQGSEA. The length of the CDR3 is 12 residues. With respect to this clone: The antigen remains undetermined.

Primers included in the PCR were 60 Vbeta and 13 Jbeta primers. Libraries were prepared by immunoSEQ multiplex PCR; TCRdb keeps only in-frame clonotypes and omits some of them. This repertoire comprises tens of thousands of clones; its ten largest clones make up 5.5%. The clonotype originates from a girl between 5 and 17 years old in good health and CMV-seropositive. Source material: PBMCs. J is TRBJ1-1 and V is TRBV29-1; TRBD1 matches at 7 bases. The chain's CDR3 is CSVFGQDTEAFF. The CDR3 bases are TGCAGCGTTTTTGGACAGGACACTGAAGCTTTCTTT.